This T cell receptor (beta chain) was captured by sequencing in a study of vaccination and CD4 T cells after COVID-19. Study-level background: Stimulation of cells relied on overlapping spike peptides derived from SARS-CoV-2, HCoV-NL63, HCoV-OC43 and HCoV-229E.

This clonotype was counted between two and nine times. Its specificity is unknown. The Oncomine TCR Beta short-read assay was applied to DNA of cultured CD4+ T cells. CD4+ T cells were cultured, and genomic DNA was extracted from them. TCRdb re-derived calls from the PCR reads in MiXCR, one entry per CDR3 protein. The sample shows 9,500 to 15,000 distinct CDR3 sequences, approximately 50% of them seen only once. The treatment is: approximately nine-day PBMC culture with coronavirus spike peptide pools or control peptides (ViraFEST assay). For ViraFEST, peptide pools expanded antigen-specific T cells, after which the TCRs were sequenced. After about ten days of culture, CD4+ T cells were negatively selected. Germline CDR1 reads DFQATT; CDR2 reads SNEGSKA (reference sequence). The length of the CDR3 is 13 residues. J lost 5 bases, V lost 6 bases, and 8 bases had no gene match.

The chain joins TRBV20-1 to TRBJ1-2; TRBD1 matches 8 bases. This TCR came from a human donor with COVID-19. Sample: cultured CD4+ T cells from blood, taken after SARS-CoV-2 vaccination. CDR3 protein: CSARTTGEYGYTF. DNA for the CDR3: TGCAGTGCCCGCACGACAGGGGAATATGGCTACACCTTC.